This T cell receptor (beta chain) derives from a study of Tregs in tolerant kidney transplant recipients. To note about this clone: Its antigen is not identified.

The data were produced by immunoSEQ multiplex PCR, yet TCRdb's version contains in-frame clones alone and is incomplete. The sample has 65,000 or so clones, 87% seen once; the top ten hold about 4%. The nonmyeloablative bone marrow transplants came from related graft donors, with transient mixed chimerism. Unstimulated regulatory T cells (CD4+CD25+CD127-), CD4+CD25- non-regulatory cells, CD4 and CD8 cells were FACS-sorted from thawed PBMCs. Study-wide results and limits: Biological reproducibility was not directly addressed, but technical replication error appeared minimal.

The CDR3 covers 14 residues. Germline assignment: CDR1 LGHNA and CDR2 YSLEER. The germline V and J ends were trimmed by 0 bases and 7 bases, with 12 bases remaining between them. The sequencing used CD4+ T cells from blood (PBMCs), collected 6 months after the transplant. The source is a human patient who received a combined kidney and bone marrow transplant. The graft donor may be the source of some T cells. This chain uses TRBV4-3 with TRBJ1-2; D may be TRBD1 (5 bases). CDR3 loop: CASSQDWRGVGYTF. In nucleotides, the CDR3 is TGCGCCAGCAGCCAAGATTGGCGGGGCGTTGGCTACACCTTC.